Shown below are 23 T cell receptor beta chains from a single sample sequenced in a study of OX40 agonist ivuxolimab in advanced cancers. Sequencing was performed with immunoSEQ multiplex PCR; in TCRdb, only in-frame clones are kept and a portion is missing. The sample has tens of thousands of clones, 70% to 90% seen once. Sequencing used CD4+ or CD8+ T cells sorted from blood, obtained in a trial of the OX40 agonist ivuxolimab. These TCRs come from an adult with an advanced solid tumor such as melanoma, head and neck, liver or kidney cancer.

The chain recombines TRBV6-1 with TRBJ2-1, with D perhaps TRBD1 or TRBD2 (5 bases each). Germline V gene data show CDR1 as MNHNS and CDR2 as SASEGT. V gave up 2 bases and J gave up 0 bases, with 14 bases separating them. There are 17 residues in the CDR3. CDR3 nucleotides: TGTGCCAGCAGTGAAAAGGGGATGGGGAGCTCCTACAATGAGCAGTTCTTC. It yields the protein CASSEKGMGSSYNEQFF.

CDR3 DNA: TGTGCCAGCAGCTTGACGGCTAGCACAGATACGCAGTATTTT. Its translation: CASSLTASTDTQYF. The chain recombines TRBV5-4 with TRBJ2-3; no reliable D call. CDR1 and CDR2 from the germline V gene are SGHNT and YYREEE (reference sequence). The CDR3 is 14 residues long. V shed 1 base and J shed 0 bases, with 6 bases lying between them.

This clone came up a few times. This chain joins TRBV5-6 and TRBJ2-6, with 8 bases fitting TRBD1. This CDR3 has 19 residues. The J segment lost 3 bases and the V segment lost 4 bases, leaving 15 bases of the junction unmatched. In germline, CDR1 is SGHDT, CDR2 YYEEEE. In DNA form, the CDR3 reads TGTGCCAGCAGCAGATCCGGGACAGGTTGGTATCGTGGGGCCAACGTCCTGACTTTC. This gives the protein CASSRSGTGWYRGANVLTF.

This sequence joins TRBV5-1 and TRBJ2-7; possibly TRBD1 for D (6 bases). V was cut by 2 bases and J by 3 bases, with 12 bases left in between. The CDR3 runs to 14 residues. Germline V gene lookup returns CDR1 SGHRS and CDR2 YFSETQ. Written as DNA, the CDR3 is TGCGCCAGCAGCTTAGGGGACACCTACTACGAGCAGTACTTC. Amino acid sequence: CASSLGDTYYEQYF.

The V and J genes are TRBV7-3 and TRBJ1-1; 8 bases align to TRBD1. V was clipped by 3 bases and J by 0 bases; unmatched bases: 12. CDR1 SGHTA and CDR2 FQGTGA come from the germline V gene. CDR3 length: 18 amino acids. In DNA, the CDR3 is TGTGCCAGCAGCTTGGTAAAGTCGACAGGGGCAATGAACACTGAAGCTTTCTTT. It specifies CASSLVKSTGAMNTEAFF.

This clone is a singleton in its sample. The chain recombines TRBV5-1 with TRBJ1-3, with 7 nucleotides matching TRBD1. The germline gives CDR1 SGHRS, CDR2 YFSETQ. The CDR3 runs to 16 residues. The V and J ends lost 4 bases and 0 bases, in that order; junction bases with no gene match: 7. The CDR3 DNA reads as TGCGCCAGCAGCGAAGGGACAGCGAGCTCTGGAAACACCATATATTTT. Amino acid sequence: CASSEGTASSGNTIYF.

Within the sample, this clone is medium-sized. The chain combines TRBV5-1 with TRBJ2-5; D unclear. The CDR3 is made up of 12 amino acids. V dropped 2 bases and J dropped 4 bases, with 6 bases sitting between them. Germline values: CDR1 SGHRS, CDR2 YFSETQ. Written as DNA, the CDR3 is TGCGCCAGCAGCTTAGTCGGAGAGACCCAGTACTTC. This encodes CASSLVGETQYF.

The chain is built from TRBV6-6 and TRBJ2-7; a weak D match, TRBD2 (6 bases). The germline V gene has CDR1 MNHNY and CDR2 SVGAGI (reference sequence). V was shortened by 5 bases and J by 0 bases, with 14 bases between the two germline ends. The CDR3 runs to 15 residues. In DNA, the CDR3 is TGTGCCAGCAGTACTCCCTCTAGCGCCTCCTACGAGCAGTACTTC. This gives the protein CASSTPSSASYEQYF.

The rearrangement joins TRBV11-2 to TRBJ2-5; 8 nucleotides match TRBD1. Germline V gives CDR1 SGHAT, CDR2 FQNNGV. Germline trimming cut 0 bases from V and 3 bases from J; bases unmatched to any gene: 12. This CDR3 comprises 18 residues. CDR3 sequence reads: CASSLEWLGRGREETQYF. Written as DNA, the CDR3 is TGTGCCAGCAGCTTAGAATGGTTGGGCAGGGGGCGGGAAGAGACCCAGTACTTC.

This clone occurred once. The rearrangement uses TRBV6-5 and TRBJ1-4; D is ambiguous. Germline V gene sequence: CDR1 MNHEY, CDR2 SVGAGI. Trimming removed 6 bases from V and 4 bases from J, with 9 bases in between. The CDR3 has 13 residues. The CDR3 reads CASRLQRNEKLFF. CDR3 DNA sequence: TGTGCCAGCAGATTACAGCGTAATGAAAAACTGTTTTTT.

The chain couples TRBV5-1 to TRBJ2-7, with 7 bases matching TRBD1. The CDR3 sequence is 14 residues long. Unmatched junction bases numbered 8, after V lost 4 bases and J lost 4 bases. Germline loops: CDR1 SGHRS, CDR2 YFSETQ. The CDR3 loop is CASSTQTGSYEQYF. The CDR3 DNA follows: TGCGCCAGCAGCACCCAGACAGGGTCTTACGAGCAGTACTTC.

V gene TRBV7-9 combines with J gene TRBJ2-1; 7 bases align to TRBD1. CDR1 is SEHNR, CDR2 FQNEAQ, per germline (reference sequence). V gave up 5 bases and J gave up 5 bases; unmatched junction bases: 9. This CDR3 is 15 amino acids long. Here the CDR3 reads CASSRDRVPHNEQFF. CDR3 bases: TGTGCCAGCAGCCGAGACAGGGTTCCACACAATGAGCAGTTCTTC.

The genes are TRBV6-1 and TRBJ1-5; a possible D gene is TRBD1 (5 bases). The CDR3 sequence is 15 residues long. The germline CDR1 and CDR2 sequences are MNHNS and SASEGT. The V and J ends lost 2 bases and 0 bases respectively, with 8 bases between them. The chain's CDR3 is CASSEWGRSNQPQHF. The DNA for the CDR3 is TGTGCCAGCAGTGAATGGGGCCGTAGCAATCAGCCCCAGCATTTT.

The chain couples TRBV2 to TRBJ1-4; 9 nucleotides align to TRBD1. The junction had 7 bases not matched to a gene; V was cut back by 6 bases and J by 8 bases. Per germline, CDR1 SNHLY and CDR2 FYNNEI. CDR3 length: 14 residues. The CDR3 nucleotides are TGTGCCAGCAGCCTGACAGGGGGAATCGAAAAACTGTTTTTT. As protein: CASSLTGGIEKLFF.

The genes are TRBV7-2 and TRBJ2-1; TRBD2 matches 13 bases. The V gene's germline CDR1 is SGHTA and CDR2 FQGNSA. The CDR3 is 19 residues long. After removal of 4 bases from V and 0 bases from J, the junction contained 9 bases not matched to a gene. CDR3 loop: CASSSRLAGGISSYNEQFF. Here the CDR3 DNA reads TGTGCCAGCAGCTCCCGACTAGCGGGGGGTATTAGCTCCTACAATGAGCAGTTCTTC.

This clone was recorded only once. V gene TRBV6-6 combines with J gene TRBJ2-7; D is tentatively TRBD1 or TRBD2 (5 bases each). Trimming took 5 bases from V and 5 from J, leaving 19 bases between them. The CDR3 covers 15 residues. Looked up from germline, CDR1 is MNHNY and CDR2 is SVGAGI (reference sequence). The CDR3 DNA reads TGTGCCAGCAGTAATTCCGGGACCGCATTCCACGAGCAGTACTTC. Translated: CASSNSGTAFHEQYF.

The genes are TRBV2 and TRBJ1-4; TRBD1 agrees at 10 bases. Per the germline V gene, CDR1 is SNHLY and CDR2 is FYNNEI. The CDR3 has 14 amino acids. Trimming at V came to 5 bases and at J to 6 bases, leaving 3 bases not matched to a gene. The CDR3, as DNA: TGTGCCAGCAGTTGGGACAGGGGATATGAAAAACTGTTTTTT. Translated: CASSWDRGYEKLFF.

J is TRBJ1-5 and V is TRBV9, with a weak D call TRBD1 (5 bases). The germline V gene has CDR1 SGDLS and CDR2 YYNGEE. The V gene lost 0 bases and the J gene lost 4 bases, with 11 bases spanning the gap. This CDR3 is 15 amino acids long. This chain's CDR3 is CASSVEGRRNQPQHF. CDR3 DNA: TGTGCCAGCAGCGTAGAGGGGAGGCGAAATCAGCCCCAGCATTTT.

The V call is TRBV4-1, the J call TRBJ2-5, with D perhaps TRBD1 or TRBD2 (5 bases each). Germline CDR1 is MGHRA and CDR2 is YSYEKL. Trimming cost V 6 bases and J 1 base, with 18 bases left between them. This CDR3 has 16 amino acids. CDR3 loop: CASSPGTLLTQETQYF. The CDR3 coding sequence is TGCGCCAGCAGTCCCGGGACCCTTCTTACCCAAGAGACCCAGTACTTC.

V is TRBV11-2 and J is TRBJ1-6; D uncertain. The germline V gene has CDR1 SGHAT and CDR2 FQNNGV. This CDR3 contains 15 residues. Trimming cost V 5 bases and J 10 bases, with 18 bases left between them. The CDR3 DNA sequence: TGTGCCAGCAGCCCCTATCGGTCGGGGAAATCACCCCTCCACTTT. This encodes CASSPYRSGKSPLHF. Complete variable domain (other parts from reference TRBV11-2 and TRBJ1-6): EAGVAQSPRYKIIEKRQSVAFWCNPISGHATLYWYQQILGQGPKLLIQFQNNGVVDDSQLPKDRFSAERLKGVDSTLKIQPAKLEDSAVYLCASSPYRSGKSPLHFGNGTRLTVT.

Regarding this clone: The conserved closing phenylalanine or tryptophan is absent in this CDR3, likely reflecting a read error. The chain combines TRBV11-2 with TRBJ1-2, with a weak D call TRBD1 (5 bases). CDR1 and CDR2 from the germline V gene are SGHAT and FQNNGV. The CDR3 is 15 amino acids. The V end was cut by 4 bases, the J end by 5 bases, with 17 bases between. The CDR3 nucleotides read TGTGCCAGCAGCTCGGGACCGGAAGTGGGATATGGCTACACCTCC. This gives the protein CASSSGPEVGYGYTS.

The CDR3 region is CASSLSNTGELFF. CDR3 nucleotides: TGTGCCAGCAGCTTATCCAACACCGGGGAGCTGTTTTTT. V gene TRBV7-3 combines with J gene TRBJ2-2, with D unresolved. The CDR3 length is 13 residues. The germline V gene encodes CDR1 SGHTA and CDR2 FQGTGA. Trimming removed 2 bases at V and 2 bases at J, with 3 bases between.

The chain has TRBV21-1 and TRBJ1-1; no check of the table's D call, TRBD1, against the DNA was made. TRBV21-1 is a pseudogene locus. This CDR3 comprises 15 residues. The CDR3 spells CASSTRTGANTEAFF. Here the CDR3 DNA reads TGTGCCAGCAGCACCCGGACAGGGGCTAACACTGAAGCTTTCTTT.